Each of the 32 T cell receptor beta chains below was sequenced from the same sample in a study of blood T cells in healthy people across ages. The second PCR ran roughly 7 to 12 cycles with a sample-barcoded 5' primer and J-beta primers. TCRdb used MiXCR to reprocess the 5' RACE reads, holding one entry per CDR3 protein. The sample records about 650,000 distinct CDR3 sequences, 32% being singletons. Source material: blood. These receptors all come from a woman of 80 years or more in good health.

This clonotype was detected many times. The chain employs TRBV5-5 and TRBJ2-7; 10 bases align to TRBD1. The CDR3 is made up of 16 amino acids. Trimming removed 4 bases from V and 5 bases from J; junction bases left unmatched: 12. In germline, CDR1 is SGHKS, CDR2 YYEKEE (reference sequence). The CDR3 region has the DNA TGTGCCAGCAGCGCACTATCGGGACAGGGGTACCACGAGCAGTACTTC. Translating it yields CASSALSGQGYHEQYF.

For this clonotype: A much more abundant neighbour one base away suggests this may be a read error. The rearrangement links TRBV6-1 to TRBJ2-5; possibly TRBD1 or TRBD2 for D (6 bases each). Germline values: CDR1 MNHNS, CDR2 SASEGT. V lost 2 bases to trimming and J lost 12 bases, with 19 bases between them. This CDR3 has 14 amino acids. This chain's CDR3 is CASSERRDTFGEYF. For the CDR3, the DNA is TGTGCCAGCAGTGAACGGCGGGACACCTTCGGGGAGTACTTC.

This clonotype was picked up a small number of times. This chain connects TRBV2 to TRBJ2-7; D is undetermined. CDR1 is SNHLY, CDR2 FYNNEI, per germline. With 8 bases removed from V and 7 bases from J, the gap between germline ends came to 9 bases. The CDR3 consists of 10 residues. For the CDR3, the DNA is TGTGCCAGCGGGATTACTGAGCAGTACTTC. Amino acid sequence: CASGITEQYF. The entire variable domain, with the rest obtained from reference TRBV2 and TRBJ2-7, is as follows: EPEVTQTPSHQVTQMGQEVILRCVPISNHLYFYWYRQILGQKVEFLVSFYNNEISEKSEIFDDQFSVERPDGSNFTLKIRSTKLEDSAMYFCASGITEQYFGPGTRLTVT.

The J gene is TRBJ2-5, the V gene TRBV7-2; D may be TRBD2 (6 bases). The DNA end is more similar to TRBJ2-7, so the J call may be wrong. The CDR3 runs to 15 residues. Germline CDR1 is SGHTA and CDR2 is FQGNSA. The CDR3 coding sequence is TGTGCCAGCAGCTTAAACCTAGCGACCGCCTACGAGCAGTACTTC. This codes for CASSLNLATAYEQYF.

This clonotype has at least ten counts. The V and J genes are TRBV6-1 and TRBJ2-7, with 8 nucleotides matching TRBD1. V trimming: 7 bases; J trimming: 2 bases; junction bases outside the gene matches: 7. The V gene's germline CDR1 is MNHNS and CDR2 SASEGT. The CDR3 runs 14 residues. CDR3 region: CASTRDRRTYEQYF. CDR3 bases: TGTGCCAGCACCCGGGACAGGAGGACCTACGAGCAGTACTTC.

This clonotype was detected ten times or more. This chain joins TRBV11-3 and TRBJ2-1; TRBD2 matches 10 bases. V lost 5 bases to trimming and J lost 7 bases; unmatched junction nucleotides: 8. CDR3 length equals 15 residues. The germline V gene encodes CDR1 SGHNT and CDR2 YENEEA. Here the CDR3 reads CASSQSGGAGNEQFF. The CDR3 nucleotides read TGTGCCAGCAGCCAAAGCGGGGGGGCTGGGAATGAGCAGTTCTTC.

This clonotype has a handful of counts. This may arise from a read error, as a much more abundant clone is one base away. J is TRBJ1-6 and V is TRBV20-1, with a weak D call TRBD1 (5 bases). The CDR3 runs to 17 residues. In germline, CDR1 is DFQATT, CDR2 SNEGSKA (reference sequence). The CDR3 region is CSAMVIAPGSYNSPPHF. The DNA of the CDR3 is TGCAGTGCTATGGTTATAGCCCCAGGGTCCTATAATTCACCCCCCCACTTT.

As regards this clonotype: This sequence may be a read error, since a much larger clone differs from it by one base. In DNA form, the CDR3 reads TGCAGCGTTGAAGGAGACGGCGGTGAAAAACTGTTTTTT. This translates into CSVEGDGGEKLFF. V is TRBV29-1 and J is TRBJ1-4; D unresolved. This CDR3 comprises 13 residues. V was shortened by 1 base and J by 7 bases, with 10 bases between the two germline ends. Germline values: CDR1 SQVTM, CDR2 ANQGSEA. The full variable domain, with the rest looked up from reference TRBV29-1 and TRBJ1-4, is SAVISQKPSRDICQRGTSLTIQCQVDSQVTMMFWYRQQPGQSLTLIATANQGSEATYESGFVIDKFPISRPNLTFSTLTVSNMSPEDSSIYLCSVEGDGGEKLFFGSGTQLSVL.

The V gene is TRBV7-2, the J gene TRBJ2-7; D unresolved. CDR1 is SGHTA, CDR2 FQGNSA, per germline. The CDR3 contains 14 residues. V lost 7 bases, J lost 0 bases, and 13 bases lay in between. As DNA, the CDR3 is TGTGCCAGCACCCTAGGGTGGGGCTCCTACGAGCAGTACTTC. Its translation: CASTLGWGSYEQYF.

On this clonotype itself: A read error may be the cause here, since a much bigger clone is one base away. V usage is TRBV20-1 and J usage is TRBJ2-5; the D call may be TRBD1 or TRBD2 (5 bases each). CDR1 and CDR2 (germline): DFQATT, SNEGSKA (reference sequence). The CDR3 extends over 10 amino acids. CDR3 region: CSASFGTPYF. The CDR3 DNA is TGCAGTGCCAGTTTCGGGACCCCGTACTTC.

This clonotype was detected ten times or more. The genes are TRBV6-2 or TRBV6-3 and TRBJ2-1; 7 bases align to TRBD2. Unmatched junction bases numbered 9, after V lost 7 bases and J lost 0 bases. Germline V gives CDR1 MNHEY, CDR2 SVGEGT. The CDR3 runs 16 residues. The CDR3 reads CASNSGWGGSYNEQFF. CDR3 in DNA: TGTGCCAGCAACTCAGGTTGGGGGGGCTCCTACAATGAGCAGTTCTTC.

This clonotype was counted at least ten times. In DNA, the CDR3 is TGTGCCAGCAGCTTAGCCCCCATGAATGAGCAGTTCTTC. Its translation is CASSLAPMNEQFF. The chain carries TRBV7-2 and TRBJ2-1, with D uncertain. Germline loops: CDR1 SGHTA, CDR2 FQGNSA. The CDR3 length is 13 residues. The ends were cut back, 0 bases at V and 7 bases at J, with 7 bases in the middle.

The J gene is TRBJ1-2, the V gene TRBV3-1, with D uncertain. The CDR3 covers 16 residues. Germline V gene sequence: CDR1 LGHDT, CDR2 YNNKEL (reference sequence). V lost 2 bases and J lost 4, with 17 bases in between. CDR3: CASSQSGGSVAYGYTF. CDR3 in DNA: TGTGCCAGCAGCCAAAGCGGTGGAAGTGTAGCCTATGGCTACACCTTC.

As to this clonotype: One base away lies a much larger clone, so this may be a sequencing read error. The CDR3 protein is CARSIATENIQYF. CDR3 bases: TGTGCCAGGAGTATCGCCACTGAGAACATTCAGTACTTC. V usage is TRBV19 and J usage is TRBJ2-4; no reliable D call. The CDR3 is 13 amino acids. Germline CDR1 LNHDA, CDR2 SQIVND (reference sequence).

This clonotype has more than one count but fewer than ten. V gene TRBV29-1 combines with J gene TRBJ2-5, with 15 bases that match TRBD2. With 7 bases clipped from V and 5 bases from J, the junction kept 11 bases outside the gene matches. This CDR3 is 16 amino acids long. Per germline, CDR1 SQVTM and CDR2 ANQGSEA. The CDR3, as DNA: TGCAGCGCCGGCGGACTAGCGGGGGGGCGTCGGGAGACCCAGTACTTC. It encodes CSAGGLAGGRRETQYF.

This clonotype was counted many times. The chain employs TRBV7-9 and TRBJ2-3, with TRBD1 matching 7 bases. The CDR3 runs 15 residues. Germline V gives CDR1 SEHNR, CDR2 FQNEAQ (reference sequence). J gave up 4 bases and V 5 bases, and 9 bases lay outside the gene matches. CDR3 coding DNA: TGTGCCAGCAGCCCCCCGGGACAGAGCGCAGATACGCAGTATTTT. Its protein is CASSPPGQSADTQYF.

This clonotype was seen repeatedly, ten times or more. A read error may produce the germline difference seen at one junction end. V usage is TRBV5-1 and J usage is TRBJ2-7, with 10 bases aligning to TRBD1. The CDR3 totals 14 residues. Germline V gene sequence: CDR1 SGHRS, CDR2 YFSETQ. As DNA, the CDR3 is TGTGCCAGCAGCTTAACCGGGACAGGGGACGAGCAGTACTTC. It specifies CASSLTGTGDEQYF.

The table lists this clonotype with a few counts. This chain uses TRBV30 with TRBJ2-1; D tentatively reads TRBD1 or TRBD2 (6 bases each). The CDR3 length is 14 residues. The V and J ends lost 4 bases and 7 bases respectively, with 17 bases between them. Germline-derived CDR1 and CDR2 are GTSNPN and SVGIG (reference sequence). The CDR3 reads CAWNRGTQGNEQFF. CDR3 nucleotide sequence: TGTGCCTGGAACCGGGGGACTCAGGGGAATGAGCAGTTCTTC.

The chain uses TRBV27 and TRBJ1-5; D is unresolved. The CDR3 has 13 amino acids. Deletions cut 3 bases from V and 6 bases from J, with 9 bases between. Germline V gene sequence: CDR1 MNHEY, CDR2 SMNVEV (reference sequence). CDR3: CASSFAESQPQHF. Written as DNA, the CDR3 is TGTGCCAGCAGTTTCGCAGAGAGTCAGCCCCAGCATTTT.

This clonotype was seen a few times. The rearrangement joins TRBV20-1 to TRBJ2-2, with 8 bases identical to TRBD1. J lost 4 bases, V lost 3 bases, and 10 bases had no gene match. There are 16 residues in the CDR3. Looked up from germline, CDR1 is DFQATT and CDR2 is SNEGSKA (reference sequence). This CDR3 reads CSASLTTGAATGELFF. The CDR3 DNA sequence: TGCAGTGCTAGTCTTACGACAGGGGCAGCCACCGGGGAGCTGTTTTTT.

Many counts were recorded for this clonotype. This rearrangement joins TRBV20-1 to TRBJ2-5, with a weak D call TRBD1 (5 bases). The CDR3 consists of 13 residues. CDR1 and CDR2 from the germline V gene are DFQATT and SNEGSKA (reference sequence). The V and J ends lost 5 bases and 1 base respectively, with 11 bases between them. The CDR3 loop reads CSASSTVQETQYF. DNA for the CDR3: TGCAGTGCTTCTTCGACAGTCCAAGAGACCCAGTACTTC.

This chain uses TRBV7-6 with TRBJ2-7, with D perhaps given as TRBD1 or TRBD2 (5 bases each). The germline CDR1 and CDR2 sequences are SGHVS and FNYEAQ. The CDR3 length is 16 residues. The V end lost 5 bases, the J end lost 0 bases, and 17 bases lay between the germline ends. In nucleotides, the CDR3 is TGTGCCAGCAGCCAACCGGGGCCTACTACCTCCTACGAGCAGTACTTC. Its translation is CASSQPGPTTSYEQYF.

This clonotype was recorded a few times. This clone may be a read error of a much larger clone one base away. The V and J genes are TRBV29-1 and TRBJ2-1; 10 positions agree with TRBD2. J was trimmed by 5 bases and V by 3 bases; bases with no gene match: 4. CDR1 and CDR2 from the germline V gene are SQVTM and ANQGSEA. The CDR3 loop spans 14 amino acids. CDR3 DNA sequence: TGCAGCGTTGAGGGTAGCGGGGGGAACAATGAGCAGTTCTTC. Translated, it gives CSVEGSGGNNEQFF.

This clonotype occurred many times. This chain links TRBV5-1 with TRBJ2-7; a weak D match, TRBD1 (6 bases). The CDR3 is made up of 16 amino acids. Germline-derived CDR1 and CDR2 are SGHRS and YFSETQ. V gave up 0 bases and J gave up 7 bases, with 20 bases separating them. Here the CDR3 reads CASSLAVGGRGGEQYF. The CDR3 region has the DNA TGCGCCAGCAGCTTGGCCGTCGGTGGCAGGGGTGGAGAGCAGTACTTC.

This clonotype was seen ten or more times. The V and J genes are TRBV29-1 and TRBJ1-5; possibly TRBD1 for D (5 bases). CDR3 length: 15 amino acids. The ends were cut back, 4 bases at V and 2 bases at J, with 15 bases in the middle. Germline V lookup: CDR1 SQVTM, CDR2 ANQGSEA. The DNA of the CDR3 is TGCAGCGTTGGGCTCGGGACGTCGGGCAATCAGCCCCAGCATTTT. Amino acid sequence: CSVGLGTSGNQPQHF.

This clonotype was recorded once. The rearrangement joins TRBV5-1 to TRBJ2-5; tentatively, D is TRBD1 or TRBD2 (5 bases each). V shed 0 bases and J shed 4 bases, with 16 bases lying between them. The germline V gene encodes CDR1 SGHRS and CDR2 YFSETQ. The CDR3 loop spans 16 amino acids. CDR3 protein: CASSLALGPAGETQYF. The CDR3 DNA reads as TGCGCCAGCAGCTTGGCTCTGGGACCGGCGGGAGAGACCCAGTACTTC.

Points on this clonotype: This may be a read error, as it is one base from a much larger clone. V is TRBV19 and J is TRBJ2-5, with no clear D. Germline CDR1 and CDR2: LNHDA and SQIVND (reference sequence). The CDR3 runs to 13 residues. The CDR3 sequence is CASSSFAKEIQYF. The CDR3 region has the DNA TGTGCCAGTAGTAGTTTCGCGAAAGAGATCCAGTACTTC.

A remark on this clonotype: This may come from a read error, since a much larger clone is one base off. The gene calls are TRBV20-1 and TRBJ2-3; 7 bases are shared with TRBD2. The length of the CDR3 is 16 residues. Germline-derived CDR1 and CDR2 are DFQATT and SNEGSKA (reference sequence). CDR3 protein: CSAKRGVGGTTDTLYF. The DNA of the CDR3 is TGCAGTGCTAAGAGGGGCGTCGGGGGGACCACAGATACGCTGTATTTT.

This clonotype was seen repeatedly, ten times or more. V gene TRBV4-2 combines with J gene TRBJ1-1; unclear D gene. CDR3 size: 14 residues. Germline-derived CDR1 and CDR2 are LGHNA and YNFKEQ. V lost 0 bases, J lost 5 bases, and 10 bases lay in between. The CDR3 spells CASSQDLVGTEAFF. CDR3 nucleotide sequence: TGTGCCAGCAGCCAAGATCTCGTCGGTACTGAAGCTTTCTTT.

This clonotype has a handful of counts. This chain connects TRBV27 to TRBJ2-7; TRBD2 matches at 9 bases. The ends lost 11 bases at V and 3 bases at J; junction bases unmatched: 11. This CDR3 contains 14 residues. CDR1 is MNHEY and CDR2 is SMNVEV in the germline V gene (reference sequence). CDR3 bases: TGTGCCTCCTATAGCGGGAGAGGTAACTACGAGCAGTACTTC. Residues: CASYSGRGNYEQYF.

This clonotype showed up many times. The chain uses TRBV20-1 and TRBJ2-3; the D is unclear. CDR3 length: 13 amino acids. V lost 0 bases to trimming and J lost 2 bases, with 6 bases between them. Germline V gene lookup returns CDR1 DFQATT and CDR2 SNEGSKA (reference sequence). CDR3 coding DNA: TGCAGTGCTAGAGATCGGGTCACAGATACGCAGTATTTT. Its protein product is CSARDRVTDTQYF.

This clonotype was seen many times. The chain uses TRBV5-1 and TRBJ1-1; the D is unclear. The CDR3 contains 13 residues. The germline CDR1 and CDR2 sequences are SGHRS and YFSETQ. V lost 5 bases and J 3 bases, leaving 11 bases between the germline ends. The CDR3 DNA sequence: TGCGCCAGCAGAATATGGTTGGACACTGAAGCTTTCTTT. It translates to CASRIWLDTEAFF.